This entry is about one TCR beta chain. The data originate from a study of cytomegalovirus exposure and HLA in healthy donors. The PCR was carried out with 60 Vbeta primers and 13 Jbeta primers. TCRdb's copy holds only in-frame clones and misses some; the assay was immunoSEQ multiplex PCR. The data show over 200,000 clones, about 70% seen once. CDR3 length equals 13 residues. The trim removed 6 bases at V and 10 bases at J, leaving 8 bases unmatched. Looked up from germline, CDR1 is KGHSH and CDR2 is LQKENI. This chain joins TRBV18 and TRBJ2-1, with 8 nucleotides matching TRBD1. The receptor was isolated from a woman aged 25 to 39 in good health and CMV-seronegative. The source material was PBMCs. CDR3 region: CASSQGGDREQFF. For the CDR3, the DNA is TGTGCCAGCTCCCAGGGCGGGGACAGGGAGCAGTTCTTC.